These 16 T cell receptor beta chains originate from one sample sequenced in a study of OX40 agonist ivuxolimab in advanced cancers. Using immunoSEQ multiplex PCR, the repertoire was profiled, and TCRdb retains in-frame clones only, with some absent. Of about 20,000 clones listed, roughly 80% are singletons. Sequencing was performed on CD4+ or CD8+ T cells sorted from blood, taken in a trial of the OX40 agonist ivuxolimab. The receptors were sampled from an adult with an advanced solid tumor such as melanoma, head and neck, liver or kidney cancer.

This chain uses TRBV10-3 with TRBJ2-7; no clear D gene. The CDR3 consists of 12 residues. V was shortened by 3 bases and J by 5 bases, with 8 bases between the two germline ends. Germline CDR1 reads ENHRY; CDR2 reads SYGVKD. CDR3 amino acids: CAISDPPDEQYF. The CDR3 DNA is TGTGCCATCAGTGACCCCCCGGACGAGCAGTACTTC.

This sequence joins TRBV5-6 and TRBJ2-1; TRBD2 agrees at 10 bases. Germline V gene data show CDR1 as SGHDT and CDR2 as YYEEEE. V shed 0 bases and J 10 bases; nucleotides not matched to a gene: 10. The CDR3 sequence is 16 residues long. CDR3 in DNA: TGTGCCAGCAGCTTGGTACAGGACGGACTAGCGGAAGAGCAGTTCTTC. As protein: CASSLVQDGLAEEQFF.

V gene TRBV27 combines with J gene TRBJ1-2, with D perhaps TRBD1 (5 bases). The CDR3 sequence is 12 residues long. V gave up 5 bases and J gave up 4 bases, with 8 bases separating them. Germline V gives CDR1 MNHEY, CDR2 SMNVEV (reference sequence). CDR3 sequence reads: CASSPGPYGYTF. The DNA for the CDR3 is TGTGCCAGCAGTCCGGGGCCCTATGGCTACACCTTC.

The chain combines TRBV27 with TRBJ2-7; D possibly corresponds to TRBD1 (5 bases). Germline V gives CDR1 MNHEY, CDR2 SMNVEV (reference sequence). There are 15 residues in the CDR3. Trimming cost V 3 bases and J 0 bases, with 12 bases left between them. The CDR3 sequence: CASSFSGFSSYEQYF. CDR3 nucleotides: TGTGCCAGCAGTTTTTCAGGGTTCAGCTCCTACGAGCAGTACTTC.

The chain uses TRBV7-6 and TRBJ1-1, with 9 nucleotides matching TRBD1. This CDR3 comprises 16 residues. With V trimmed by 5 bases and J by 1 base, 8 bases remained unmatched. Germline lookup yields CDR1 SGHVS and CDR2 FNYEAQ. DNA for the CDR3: TGTGCCAGCAGCACCGGGACAGGGTATCCGAACACTGAAGCTTTCTTT. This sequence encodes CASSTGTGYPNTEAFF.

CDR3 coding DNA: TGCAGCGTTGAAGATATTCCGCGGACAGGTCTGGGTGAGCAGTTCTTC. This sequence encodes CSVEDIPRTGLGEQFF. The V gene is TRBV29-1, the J gene TRBJ2-1; TRBD1 aligns across 7 bases. V trimming: 0 bases; J trimming: 9 bases; junction bases outside the gene matches: 14. CDR1 is SQVTM and CDR2 is ANQGSEA in the germline V gene. The length of the CDR3 is 16 residues.

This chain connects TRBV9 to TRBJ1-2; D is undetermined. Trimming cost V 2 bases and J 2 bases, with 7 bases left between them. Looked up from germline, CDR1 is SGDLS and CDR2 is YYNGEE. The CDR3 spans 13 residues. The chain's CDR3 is CASSVETNYGYTF. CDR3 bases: TGTGCCAGCAGCGTCGAGACAAACTATGGCTACACCTTC.

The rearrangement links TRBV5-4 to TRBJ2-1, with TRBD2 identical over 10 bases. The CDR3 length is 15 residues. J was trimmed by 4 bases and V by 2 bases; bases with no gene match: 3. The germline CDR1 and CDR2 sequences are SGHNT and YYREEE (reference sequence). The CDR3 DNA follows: TGTGCCAGCAGCTTTAGCGGGGGGTCTTACAATGAGCAGTTCTTC. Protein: CASSFSGGSYNEQFF.

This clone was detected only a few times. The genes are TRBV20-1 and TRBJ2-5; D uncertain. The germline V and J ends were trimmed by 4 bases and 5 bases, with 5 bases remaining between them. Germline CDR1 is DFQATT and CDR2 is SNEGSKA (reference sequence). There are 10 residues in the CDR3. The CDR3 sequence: CSATMETQYF. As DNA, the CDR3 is TGCAGTGCTACTATGGAGACCCAGTACTTC.

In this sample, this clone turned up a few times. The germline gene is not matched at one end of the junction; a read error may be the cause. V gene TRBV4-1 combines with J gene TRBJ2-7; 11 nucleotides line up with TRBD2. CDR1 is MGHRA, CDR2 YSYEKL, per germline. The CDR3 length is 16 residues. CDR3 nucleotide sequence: TGCGCCAGCAGCCAAGATATAGCGGGAGGGTCCTCCGAGCAGTACTTC. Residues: CASSQDIAGGSSEQYF.

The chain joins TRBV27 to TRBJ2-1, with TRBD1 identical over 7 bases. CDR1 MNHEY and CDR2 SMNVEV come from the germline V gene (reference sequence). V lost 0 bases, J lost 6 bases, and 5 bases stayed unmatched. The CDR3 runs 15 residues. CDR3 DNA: TGTGCCAGCAGTTTATCCGTTTCAGGGGGCAATGAGCAGTTCTTC. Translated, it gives CASSLSVSGGNEQFF.

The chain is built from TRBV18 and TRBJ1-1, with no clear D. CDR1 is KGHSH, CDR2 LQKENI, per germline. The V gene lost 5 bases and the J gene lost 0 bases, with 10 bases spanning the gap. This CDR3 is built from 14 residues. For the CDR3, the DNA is TGTGCCAGCTCAGCACAGACCTTGAACACTGAAGCTTTCTTT. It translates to CASSAQTLNTEAFF.

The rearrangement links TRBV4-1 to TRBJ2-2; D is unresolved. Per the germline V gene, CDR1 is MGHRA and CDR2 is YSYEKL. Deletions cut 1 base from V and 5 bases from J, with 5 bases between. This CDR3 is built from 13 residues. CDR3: CASSQAVTGELFF. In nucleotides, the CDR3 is TGCGCCAGCAGCCAAGCAGTAACCGGGGAGCTGTTTTTT.

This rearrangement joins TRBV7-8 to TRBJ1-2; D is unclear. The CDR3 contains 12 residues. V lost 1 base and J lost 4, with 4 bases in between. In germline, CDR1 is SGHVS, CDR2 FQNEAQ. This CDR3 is CASSLGVYGYTF. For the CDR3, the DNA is TGTGCCAGCAGCTTAGGGGTCTATGGCTACACCTTC. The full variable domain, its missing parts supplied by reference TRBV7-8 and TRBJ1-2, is GAGVSQSPRYKVAKRGQDVALRCDPISGHVSLFWYQQALGQGPEFLTYFQNEAQLDKSGLPSDRFFAERPEGSVSTLKIQRTQQEDSAVYLCASSLGVYGYTFGSGTRLTVV.

The CDR3: CASSTGVGTDTQYF. The DNA for the CDR3 is TGTGCCAGCAGTACGGGTGTAGGGACAGATACGCAGTATTTT. The chain joins TRBV6-4 to TRBJ2-3; D is undetermined. The germline V gene has CDR1 MRHNA and CDR2 SNTAGT. This CDR3 is 14 amino acids long. Trimming removed 5 bases at V and 3 bases at J, with 12 bases between.

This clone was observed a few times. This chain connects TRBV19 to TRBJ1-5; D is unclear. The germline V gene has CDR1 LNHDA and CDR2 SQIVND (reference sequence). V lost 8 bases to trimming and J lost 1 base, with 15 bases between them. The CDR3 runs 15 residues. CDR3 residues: CASRTAPTSNQPQHF. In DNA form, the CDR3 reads TGTGCCAGTCGAACCGCCCCAACAAGCAATCAGCCCCAGCATTTT.